This T cell receptor beta chain was captured in a study of a mutant IDH1 vaccine in newly diagnosed glioma (dated by TCRdb to the early 2020s). For the wider study: Of the roughly 31 treated patients, about 60% were male and 37.5% were female, and the mean age was 40.4 years. Peripheral blood was collected at six visits: V03 (baseline), V05, V07, V10, V12 and V13. For exploratory analyses, longitudinal TCRB deep sequencing was carried out in about 26 treated patients wherever samples were available. Before enrollment, most patients had been given radiochemotherapy with temozolomide as standard therapy, while the rest had received either radiotherapy alone or temozolomide alone.

The label giving this sample's time point can be read as: baseline, week 1 (first vaccination visit). Taken with the paper, the label for treatment or condition translates to: pre-vaccination baseline after standard-of-care therapy. Newly diagnosed WHO grade 3 or 4 IDH1-mutant astrocytomas showing loss of nuclear ATRX were present in the donors. The samples were drawn from NOA16, a multicentre, single-arm, open-label phase I trial in Germany that tested a mutant IDH1 peptide vaccine in humans for the first time. Visit V03 blood draws served as the baseline sample for immunogenicity testing. Genomic DNA for TCRB sequencing was extracted from EDTA blood using the DNeasy Blood and Tissue Kit. Paper-wide results and their limitations: No apparent relationship was observed between pseudoprogression and alterations in the top peripheral T cell clonotypes detected by TCRB sequencing. Immune responses induced by the vaccine were seen in approximately 92% of patients across multiple MHC alleles. Selection of PBMC samples for TCRB deep sequencing was based on availability. The authors stated that sample limitations prevented analyses of patient blood samples from being reproduced.

From the germline V gene, CDR1 is LGHNA and CDR2 is YNFKEQ. Inclusive of the bounding cysteine and phenylalanine, the CDR3 is 18 residues long. Here the CDR3 DNA is all that survives: 54 bases in frame from base 1. V was cut back by 0 bases and J by 1 base, leaving a gap of 16 bases between them. Library preparation employed the immunoSEQ multiplex PCR assay. Following the manufacturer's protocol, the hsTCRB Kit was used to amplify rearranged TCR beta chain sequences. Sequencing of TCRB libraries was carried out on an Illumina MiSeq. In the paper's pipeline: The proprietary platform of the kit vendor was used for demultiplexing, trimming and gene mapping. Drawn from immuneACCESS, this table holds only the in-frame rearrangements with V and J called that TCRdb kept. Clones are partly lost; checked studies trace under half to an unresolved V gene and leave the rest unexplained. D and trimming were read from the DNA, whereas the V and J calls and clone size are those reported in that table. The table for this sample lists 25,000 to 35,000 clones; about 88% of them were counted only once. Roughly 4.4% of the sample is in the top ten clones.

Of note for this clone: What this receptor recognizes is not known. Base-call qualities are not available, and no considerably larger clone is one nucleotide away.

The TCR was taken from a woman aged 40 to 49 with glioma. Sequences were derived from PBMCs, sampled from a glioma patient treated with radiotherapy, temozolomide or both. Recombination connected TRBV4-2 to TRBJ1-5, and perhaps TRBD1 as D gene, on 6 matching bases. The CDR3 amino acid sequence is: CASSQDRLTGKSNQPQHF. Read as DNA, the sequence is TGTGCCAGCAGCCAAGATCGGCTGACAGGTAAAAGCAATCAGCCCCAGCATTTT.